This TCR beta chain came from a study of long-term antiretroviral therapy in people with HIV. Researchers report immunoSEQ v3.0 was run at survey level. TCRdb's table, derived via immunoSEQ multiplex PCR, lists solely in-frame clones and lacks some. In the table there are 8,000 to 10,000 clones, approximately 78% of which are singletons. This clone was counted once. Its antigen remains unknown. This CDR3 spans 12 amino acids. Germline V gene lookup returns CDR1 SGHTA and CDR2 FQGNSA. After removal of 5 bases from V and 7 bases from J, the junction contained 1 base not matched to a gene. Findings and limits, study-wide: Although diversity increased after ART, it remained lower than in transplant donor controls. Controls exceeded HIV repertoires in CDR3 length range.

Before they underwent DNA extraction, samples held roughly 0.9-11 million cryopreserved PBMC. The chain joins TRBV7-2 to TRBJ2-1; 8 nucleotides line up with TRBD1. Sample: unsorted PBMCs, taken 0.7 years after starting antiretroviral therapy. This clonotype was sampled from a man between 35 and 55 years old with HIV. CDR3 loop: CASSRTGNEQFF. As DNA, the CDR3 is TGTGCCAGCAGCCGGACAGGGAATGAGCAGTTCTTC.